This T cell receptor beta chain was recorded in a study of early stage breast cancer tumors (TCRdb year 2017). About the full investigation: Of the approximately 15 invasive breast tumors, about a dozen were found to be estrogen receptor-positive, progesterone receptor-positive and HER2-negative. Of the roughly twelve ER+/PR+/HER2- tumors, eight were classified as invasive ductal carcinomas and four as invasive lobular carcinomas. On average, each sample got about 9-fold read coverage. The samples as a whole yielded 2 million to 3 million detected templates, corresponding to over a million unique clonotypes.

The study profiled bulk TCR beta-chain repertoires in matched peripheral blood, tumor and adjacent normal breast tissue taken from roughly 17 patients with early-stage breast cancer. Before surgery, roughly 4.5-10 mL of whole blood was collected into EDTA tubes and then processed within 2 hours. Peripheral blood mononuclear cells were isolated by Ficoll-Paque centrifugation in SepMate-50 tubes. PBMCs were cryopreserved in approximately 90% FBS with roughly 10% DMSO in aliquots of 2 to 4 million cells and stored in liquid nitrogen. Genomic DNA was extracted with the Qiagen AllPrep DNA/RNA Mini kit. About this clone: Its antigen target is currently unknown. Base qualities are missing; no much larger clone stands one base away.

Per the germline V gene, MDHEN is the CDR1 and SYDVKM is the CDR2. V drops 1 base and J drops 3 bases, leaving 13 bases in between. The CDR3 has 15 amino acids, counting the end cysteine and phenylalanine. The retained sequence is limited to the CDR3, 45 bases, with the frame set at the first base. Two independent genomic DNA replicates were amplified for each sample, with roughly 0.5 ug used for blood and around 1.5 ug for tumor or normal breast. TCRB sequencing of genomic DNA was carried out with the ImmunoSeq Intro kit according to the manufacturer's instructions. Multiplex PCR ran 30 to 40 cycles with proprietary primers and spike-in control sequences for absolute quantification. Single-end 150-bp reads were used to sequence an 87-bp fragment spanning the CDR3 and the flanking V and J genes. Each lane of an Illumina MiSeq using version 3.0 chemistry carried seven multiplexed samples, with two replicates per sample. In the paper's pipeline: The vendor's proprietary pipeline handled the raw data processing, merging both replicates into a single result for each sample. Productive rearrangements sharing the V-gene family, CDR3 amino acid sequence and J-gene segment were defined as clonotypes. To compute clonality, the normalized Shannon entropy (Pielou evenness) of TCRB abundances was subtracted from 1. T cell density was estimated by dividing total templates by the number of input cells inferred from the DNA input amount. Recon with default parameters was used to estimate total repertoire diversity and clonality. Clonotypes with over 0.1% abundance in tumor and at least 32-fold higher abundance in tumor than in normal breast were defined as tumor-enriched. The table comes from immuneACCESS by way of TCRdb, which keeps in-frame sequences with V and J called. Part of the clones is missing from these tables; in studies checked, under half for an unresolved V gene and the rest for unknown reasons. The V and J calls and clone size were taken over from that table, and D and trimming were inferred from the DNA. The sample records about 70,000 clones, around 80% of which are singletons. The ten most abundant clones make up approximately 4.5% of the sample.

General conclusions and limits of the study: Repertoires from blood and normal breast were more alike than repertoires from blood and tumor, and in about 85% of the 16 patients, comparing each tissue with blood separated tumor from normal. Bulk genomic DNA sequencing of unsorted cells missed chain pairing and functional markers such as CD4, CD8 and FOXP3. Because the cohort was small, analysis by tumor subtype was not possible. Compared with adjacent normal breast tissue, tumors had higher clonality and roughly 2.4-fold greater T cell density. Enriched TCRB sequences shared across patients were found to be mostly commonly generated sequences that were unlikely to play an important role in the tumor microenvironment.

The clonotype comes from a person aged 35-49 years with breast cancer. The rearranged chain carries TRBV28 and TRBJ2-7, with TRBD2 as a weak D call on 5 bases. Sequences were obtained from blood. CDR3 region: CASSLLMRGNYEQYF. The DNA sequence reads TGTGCCAGCAGTTTATTAATGAGAGGGAACTACGAGCAGTACTTC.